This T cell receptor beta chain was captured by sequencing in a study of blood T cells in healthy people across ages. Between the trimmed V and J ends, which lost 3 bases and 2 bases, there was a span of 14 bases. Germline assignment: CDR1 LNHNV and CDR2 YYDKDF (reference sequence). CDR3 length equals 15 residues. A second about 7 to 12 cycle PCR used barcoded and J-beta primers. TCRdb independently ran MiXCR on the 5' RACE reads; one entry per CDR3 protein. The sample lists fewer than 1 million distinct CDR3 sequences, around 42% occurring once. The chain couples TRBV15 to TRBJ2-7; D is possibly TRBD1 (6 bases). The TCR originated in a man in his 60s in good health. The specimen sequenced was blood. The CDR3, as DNA: TGTGCCACCAGCAGTTTCCAGGGGCAGACCTACGAGCAGTACTTC. Translated: CATSSFQGQTYEQYF.